Shown below are 20 T cell receptor beta chains from a single sample sequenced in a study of beta chain features in type 1 diabetes. The study reverse transcribed the entire isolated RNA, so it sequenced expressed TCRB transcripts. Method: immunoSEQ multiplex PCR; TCRdb's copy keeps in-frame clones and lacks some. The sample lists about 130,000 clones, nearly 9.5% occurring once. Sequenced sample: central memory CD4+ T cells from blood. The source is a man aged 18 to 30 in good health.

This chain connects TRBV6-5 to TRBJ2-5; perhaps TRBD1 as D (7 bases). The length of the CDR3 is 14 residues. Germline loops: CDR1 MNHEY, CDR2 SVGAGI. V was pared by 2 bases and J by 5 bases, with 12 bases between. CDR3 sequence reads: CASSYSRGDETQYF. CDR3 nucleotide sequence: TGTGCCAGCAGTTACAGCAGGGGGGACGAGACCCAGTACTTC.

This clone was picked up many times. The chain employs TRBV23-1 and TRBJ2-3; 7 nucleotides agree with TRBD1. TRBV23-1 is classed as an ORF, of uncertain function. The CDR3 has 15 residues. Germline trimming cut 2 bases from V and 4 bases from J; bases unmatched to any gene: 6. The CDR3 DNA is TGCGCCAGCAGTCAAACAGGGGTGAAAGCAGATACGCAGTATTTT. It encodes CASSQTGVKADTQYF.

This clone was observed many times. This chain joins TRBV29-1 and TRBJ2-5; 7 bases align to TRBD1. This CDR3 is built from 12 residues. The trim removed 6 bases at V and 3 bases at J, leaving 4 bases unmatched. Germline-derived CDR1 and CDR2 are SQVTM and ANQGSEA. CDR3 in amino acids: CSVLDREETQYF. The CDR3, as DNA: TGCAGCGTCTTAGACAGGGAAGAGACCCAGTACTTC.

This clone appeared a few times. J is TRBJ2-7 and V is TRBV13, with 9 bases that match TRBD2. Germline V gene lookup returns CDR1 PRHDT and CDR2 FYEKMQ (reference sequence). CDR3 size: 19 residues. After removal of 4 bases from V and 5 bases from J, the junction contained 21 bases not matched to a gene. Written as DNA, the CDR3 is TGTGCCAGCAGCTACCAGTCCGGGACTAGCTTGGCCGGTAATGACGAGCAGTACTTC. Amino acid sequence: CASSYQSGTSLAGNDEQYF.

At least ten counts were recorded for this clone. The chain joins TRBV7-2 to TRBJ2-7, with 8 bases fitting TRBD1. In germline, CDR1 is SGHTA, CDR2 FQGNSA. J gave up 4 bases and V 3 bases, and 5 bases lay outside the gene matches. The CDR3 totals 14 residues. This CDR3 is CASSFEQGGYEQYF. CDR3 in DNA: TGTGCCAGCAGCTTCGAACAGGGGGGATACGAGCAGTACTTC.

This rearrangement joins TRBV6-4 to TRBJ2-1; TRBD1 agrees at 7 bases. Germline V gives CDR1 MRHNA, CDR2 SNTAGT. CDR3 length: 13 residues. V trimming: 6 bases; J trimming: 8 bases; junction bases outside the gene matches: 7. CDR3 DNA: TGTGCCAGCAGCCGTAGACAGGGCGATGAGCAGTTCTTC. Residues: CASSRRQGDEQFF.

The V call is TRBV9, the J call TRBJ2-5, with 9 bases that match TRBD2. V dropped 6 bases and J dropped 2; count of bases not matched to a gene: 14. The germline CDR1 and CDR2 sequences are SGDLS and YYNGEE. The length of the CDR3 is 17 residues. CDR3 protein: CASNGLPGLAPQETQYF. In DNA form, the CDR3 reads TGTGCCAGCAACGGTCTCCCGGGACTAGCCCCACAAGAGACCCAGTACTTC.

The chain carries TRBV28 and TRBJ1-2; 8 positions match TRBD1. After removal of 4 bases from V and 5 bases from J, the junction contained 6 bases not matched to a gene. The length of the CDR3 is 14 residues. The germline CDR1 and CDR2 sequences are MDHEN and SYDVKM. CDR3 in DNA: TGTGCCAGCAGTTCGGGAGGACAGGGTTATGGCTACACCTTC. It encodes CASSSGGQGYGYTF.

This clone was seen only a few times. The chain has TRBV5-1 and TRBJ1-1; 10 bases line up with TRBD1. The length of the CDR3 is 16 residues. The J segment lost 4 bases and the V segment lost 4 bases, leaving 10 bases of the junction unmatched. The V gene's germline CDR1 is SGHRS and CDR2 YFSETQ. CDR3 coding DNA: TGCGCCAGCAGCCGGGACAGGGGACAGTTGAGCACTGAAGCTTTCTTT. As protein: CASSRDRGQLSTEAFF.

There are a few counts of this clone. V is TRBV5-1 and J is TRBJ2-2; 8 bases fit TRBD1. This CDR3 is 16 amino acids long. V lost 4 bases, J lost 1 base, and 6 bases stayed unmatched. Germline V lookup: CDR1 SGHRS, CDR2 YFSETQ. Here the CDR3 reads CASSPLTGVNTGELFF. DNA for the CDR3: TGCGCCAGCAGCCCCCTGACAGGGGTGAACACCGGGGAGCTGTTTTTT.

The table lists this clone with many counts. This chain connects TRBV5-6 to TRBJ1-2, with 7 bases lining up with TRBD1. Germline V gene sequence: CDR1 SGHDT, CDR2 YYEEEE. Trimming cost V 3 bases and J 8 bases; bases outside gene matches: 10. The CDR3 sequence is 14 residues long. CDR3 region: CASSSPTGTGGYTF. The CDR3 DNA is TGTGCCAGCAGCTCGCCGACAGGGACGGGGGGCTACACCTTC.

This clone was counted between two and nine times. The chain recombines TRBV14 with TRBJ1-6; 7 positions agree with TRBD1. The germline V gene has CDR1 SGHDN and CDR2 FVKESK. V shed 4 bases and J 0 bases; nucleotides not matched to a gene: 24. This CDR3 spans 23 amino acids. DNA of the CDR3: TGTGCCAGCAGCCCGGCCTTTAAAACGACAGGGCCAGAACCCTACTCCTATAATTCACCCCTCCACTTT. Protein sequence: CASSPAFKTTGPEPYSYNSPLHF.

This clone was found a few times. The chain recombines TRBV28 with TRBJ1-3; D gene uncertain. This CDR3 is built from 13 residues. The V end was cut by 8 bases, the J end by 0 bases, with 8 bases between. Germline loops: CDR1 MDHEN, CDR2 SYDVKM. The DNA of the CDR3 is TGTGCCAGCGAGGGAAGCTCTGGAAACACCATATATTTT. Protein sequence: CASEGSSGNTIYF.

The chain joins TRBV4-2 to TRBJ1-5; 7 bases are a match to TRBD1. Germline V gives CDR1 LGHNA, CDR2 YNFKEQ. V was pared by 0 bases and J by 3 bases, with 5 bases of the junction left unmatched. CDR3 length equals 16 residues. CDR3 in amino acids: CASSQEWGQSNQPQHF. In nucleotides, the CDR3 is TGTGCCAGCAGCCAAGAATGGGGACAGTCCAATCAGCCCCAGCATTTT.

This clone was seen only a few times. J is TRBJ1-5 and V is TRBV30, with TRBD1 matching 7 bases. V shed 4 bases and J 3 bases; nucleotides not matched to a gene: 6. CDR3 length: 14 residues. The germline CDR1 and CDR2 sequences are GTSNPN and SVGIG (reference sequence). The CDR3 sequence: CAWTSGTANQPQHF. As DNA, the CDR3 is TGTGCCTGGACATCCGGGACAGCCAATCAGCCCCAGCATTTT.

As regards this clone: One junction end disagrees with the germline gene, perhaps due to a read error. The genes are TRBV4-1 and TRBJ2-5; a possible D gene is TRBD2 (6 bases). Looked up from germline, CDR1 is MGHRA and CDR2 is YSYEKL. The CDR3 totals 14 residues. This chain's CDR3 is CASSLGGTQETQYF. As DNA, the CDR3 is TGTGCCAGCAGCCTCGGGGGTACCCAAGAGACCCAGTACTTC.

V gene TRBV28 combines with J gene TRBJ2-3; 8 bases line up with TRBD2. This CDR3 contains 14 residues. Per the germline V gene, CDR1 is MDHEN and CDR2 is SYDVKM. Trimming at V came to 6 bases and at J to 1 base, leaving 3 bases not matched to a gene. This CDR3 reads CASRSSGGTDTQYF. The CDR3 DNA reads TGTGCCAGCAGAAGTAGCGGGGGCACAGATACGCAGTATTTT.

The chain recombines TRBV9 with TRBJ2-2; the D gene is possibly TRBD2 (6 bases). Germline V lookup: CDR1 SGDLS, CDR2 YYNGEE. Trimming removed 4 bases at V and 1 base at J, with 14 bases between. The CDR3 extends over 16 amino acids. This chain's CDR3 is CASSPRGDGNTGELFF. The DNA for the CDR3 is TGTGCCAGCAGCCCCCGCGGGGACGGGAACACCGGGGAGCTGTTTTTT.

This clone was counted only a few times. The V and J genes are TRBV5-1 and TRBJ2-5; 7 positions match TRBD1. Germline V gene lookup returns CDR1 SGHRS and CDR2 YFSETQ. The trim removed 0 bases at V and 1 base at J, leaving 0 bases unmatched. This CDR3 is built from 14 residues. CDR3 nucleotides: TGCGCCAGCAGCTTGGGACAGGGCCAAGAGACCCAGTACTTC. It translates to CASSLGQGQETQYF.

This clone was counted at least ten times. The chain links TRBV14 to TRBJ2-5; 9 nucleotides agree with TRBD1. V lost 2 bases and J lost 5; bases outside the gene matches: 6. Germline V gene data show CDR1 as SGHDN and CDR2 as FVKESK. The CDR3 consists of 15 residues. This CDR3 reads CASSQLDRGHETQYF. DNA of the CDR3: TGTGCCAGCAGCCAACTGGACAGGGGTCACGAGACCCAGTACTTC.